This T cell receptor (beta chain) is from a study of blood T cells in healthy people across ages. On the study more broadly: Template switching recovered approximately one barcoded beta molecule for every two T cells.

Study-wide results and limits: Unknown CMV status may confound age-related changes in expanded clones.

A second roughly 7 to 12 cycle PCR used barcoded and J-beta primers. TCRdb reanalysed the 5' RACE reads using MiXCR and keeps one entry per CDR3 protein. Of 630,000 or so distinct CDR3 sequences listed, less than 40% are singletons. V lost 3 bases to trimming and J lost 5 bases, with 10 bases between them. The CDR3 has 13 amino acids. Looked up from germline, CDR1 is SGHNT and CDR2 is YYREEE (reference sequence). The sample holds many counts of this clonotype. What it binds is unknown. Sequencing used blood. The receptor was derived from an elderly woman in good health. This chain links TRBV5-4 with TRBJ2-3; no reliable D call. DNA of the CDR3: TGTGCCAGCAGCTCCACTATGGGAGATACGCAGTATTTT. Translated: CASSSTMGDTQYF.